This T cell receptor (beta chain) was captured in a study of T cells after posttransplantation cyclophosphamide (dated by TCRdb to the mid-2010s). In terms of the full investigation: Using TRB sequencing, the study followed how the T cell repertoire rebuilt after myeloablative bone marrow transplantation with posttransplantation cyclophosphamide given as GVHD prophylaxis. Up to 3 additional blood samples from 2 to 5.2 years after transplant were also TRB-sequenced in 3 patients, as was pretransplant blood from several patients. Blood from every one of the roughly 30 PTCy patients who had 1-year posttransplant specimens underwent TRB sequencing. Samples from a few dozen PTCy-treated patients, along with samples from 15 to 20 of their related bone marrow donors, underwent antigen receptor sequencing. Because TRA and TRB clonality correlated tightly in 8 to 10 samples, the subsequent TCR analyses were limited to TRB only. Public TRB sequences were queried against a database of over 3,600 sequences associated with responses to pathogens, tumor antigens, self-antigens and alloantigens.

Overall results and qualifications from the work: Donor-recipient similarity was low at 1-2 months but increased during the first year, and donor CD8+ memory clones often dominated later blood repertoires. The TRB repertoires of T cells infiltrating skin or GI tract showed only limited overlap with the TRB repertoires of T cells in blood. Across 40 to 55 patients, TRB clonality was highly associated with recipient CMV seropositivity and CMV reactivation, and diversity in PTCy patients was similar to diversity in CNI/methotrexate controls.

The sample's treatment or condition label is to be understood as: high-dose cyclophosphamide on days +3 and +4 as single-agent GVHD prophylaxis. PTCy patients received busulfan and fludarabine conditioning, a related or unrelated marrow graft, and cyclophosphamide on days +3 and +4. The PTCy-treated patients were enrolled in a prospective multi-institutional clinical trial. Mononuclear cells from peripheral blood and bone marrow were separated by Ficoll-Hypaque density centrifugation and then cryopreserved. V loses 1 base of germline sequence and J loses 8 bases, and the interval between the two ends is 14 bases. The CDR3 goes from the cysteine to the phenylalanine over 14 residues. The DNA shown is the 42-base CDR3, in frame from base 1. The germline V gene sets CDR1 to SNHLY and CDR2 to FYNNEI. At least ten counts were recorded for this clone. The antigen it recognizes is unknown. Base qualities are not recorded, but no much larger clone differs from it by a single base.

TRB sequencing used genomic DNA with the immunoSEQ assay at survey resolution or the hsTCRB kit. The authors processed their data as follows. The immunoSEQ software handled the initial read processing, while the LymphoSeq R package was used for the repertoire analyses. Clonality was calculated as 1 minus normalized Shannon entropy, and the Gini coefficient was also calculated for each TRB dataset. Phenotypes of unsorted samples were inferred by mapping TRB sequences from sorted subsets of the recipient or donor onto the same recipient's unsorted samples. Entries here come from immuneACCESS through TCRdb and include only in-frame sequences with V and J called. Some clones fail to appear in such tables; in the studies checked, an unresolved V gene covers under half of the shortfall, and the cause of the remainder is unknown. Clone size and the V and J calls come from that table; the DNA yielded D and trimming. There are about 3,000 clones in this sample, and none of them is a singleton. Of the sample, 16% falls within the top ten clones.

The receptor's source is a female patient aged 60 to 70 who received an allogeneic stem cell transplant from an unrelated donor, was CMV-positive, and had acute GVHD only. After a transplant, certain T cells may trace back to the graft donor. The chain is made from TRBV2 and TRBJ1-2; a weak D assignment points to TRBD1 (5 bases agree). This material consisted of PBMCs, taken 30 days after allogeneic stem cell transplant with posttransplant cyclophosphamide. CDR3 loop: CASSEDRRGLGYTF. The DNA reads TGTGCCAGCAGTGAAGATAGGAGGGGCCTAGGCTACACCTTC. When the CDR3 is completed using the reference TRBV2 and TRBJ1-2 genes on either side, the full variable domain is EPEVTQTPSHQVTQMGQEVILRCVPISNHLYFYWYRQILGQKVEFLVSFYNNEISEKSEIFDDQFSVERPDGSNFTLKIRSTKLEDSAMYFCASSEDRRGLGYTFGSGTRLTVV.